What follows describes a single TCR beta chain. The sample originates from a study of OX40 agonist ivuxolimab in advanced cancers. The data were produced by immunoSEQ multiplex PCR, yet TCRdb's version contains in-frame clones alone and is incomplete. The sample has tens of thousands of clones, 75% to 90% seen once. Germline CDR1 and CDR2: SGHTA and FQGNSA. The J segment lost 2 bases and the V segment lost 4 bases, leaving 8 bases of the junction unmatched. The CDR3 spans 16 residues. This TCR was sampled from an adult with an advanced solid tumor such as melanoma, head and neck, liver or kidney cancer. The sample in question was CD4+ or CD8+ T cells sorted from blood, obtained in a trial of the OX40 agonist ivuxolimab. The chain recombines TRBV7-2 with TRBJ2-7; 10 positions agree with TRBD1. This chain's CDR3 is CASSSLRDRGPYEQYF. CDR3 sequence (DNA): TGTGCCAGCAGCTCCCTCCGGGACAGGGGACCCTACGAGCAGTACTTC.